The rows below give T cell receptor beta chains drawn from one sample of a study of T cells in Graves' hyperthyroidism and ophthalmopathy. TCRdb processed the multiplex PCR reads anew with MiXCR; each CDR3 protein has one entry. The repertoire holds hundreds of thousands of distinct CDR3 sequences, with about 14% as singletons. Material for sequencing was blood. Receptors originate from a man in his forties or fifties with Graves' ophthalmopathy. The CDR3 runs from the conserved cysteine through the conserved F or W. The D gene is left open where the match is weak. Rows may omit the clone size; those that give it use once, few, many or a size class.

J: TRBJ2-3; length: 24; V: TRBV28; D: TRBD1; size: many; CDR3: CASSLLPFRVVLDRGEVSTDTQYF; DNA: TGTGCCAGCAGTTTACTTCCTTTCCGTGTGGTTCTCGACAGGGGCGAGGTGAGCACAGATACGCAGTATTTT
J: TRBJ2-7; length: 15; V: TRBV12-3/TRBV12-4; D: TRBD2; size: many; CDR3: CASSVPGLGPYEQYF; DNA: TGTGCCAGCAGTGTACCGGGACTAGGGCCCTACGAGCAGTACTTC
J: TRBJ2-1; length: 19; V: TRBV11-1; D: TRBD2; size: many; CDR3: CASSFMGLAGGGEYNEQFF; DNA: TGTGCCAGCAGCTTTATGGGACTAGCGGGAGGCGGAGAGTACAATGAGCAGTTCTTC
J: TRBJ2-2; length: 11; V: TRBV20-1; D: NA; size: few; CDR3: CSASDGGELFF; DNA: TGCAGTGCTAGCGACGGCGGGGAGCTGTTTTTT
J: TRBJ2-3; length: 17; V: TRBV20-1; D: TRBD1; size: NA; CDR3: CSARTFSETGTTDTQYF; DNA: TGCAGTGCTAGAACGTTTTCGGAGACAGGGACCACAGATACGCAGTATTTT
J: TRBJ1-5; length: 12; V: TRBV3-1; D: NA; size: many; CDR3: CASSLGGAAQHF; DNA: TGTGCCAGCAGCCTAGGGGGGGCGGCCCAGCATTTT
J: TRBJ1-5; length: 15; V: TRBV28; D: NA; size: many; CDR3: CASSLGTPSNQPQHF; DNA: TGTGCCAGCAGTTTGGGAACACCTAGCAATCAGCCCCAGCATTTT
J: TRBJ2-2; length: 15; V: TRBV2; D: NA; size: many; CDR3: CASSDGAGRTGELFF; DNA: TGTGCCAGCAGTGACGGAGCGGGTCGGACCGGGGAGCTGTTTTTT
J: TRBJ1-1; length: 13; V: TRBV7-2; D: TRBD1; size: many; CDR3: CASNRQGIGEAFF; DNA: TGTGCCAGCAACAGACAGGGGATCGGTGAAGCTTTCTTT
J: TRBJ2-3; length: 17; V: TRBV7-9; D: TRBD1; size: many; CDR3: CASMERQGLASTDTQYF; DNA: TGTGCCAGCATGGAGCGACAGGGGCTAGCTAGCACAGATACGCAGTATTTT
J: TRBJ1-1; length: 14; V: TRBV9; D: NA; size: many; CDR3: CASTKGGFGTEAFF; DNA: TGTGCCAGCACAAAAGGTGGGTTTGGCACTGAAGCTTTCTTT
J: TRBJ2-1; length: 14; V: TRBV4-2; D: NA; size: few; CDR3: CASSQDRRNNEQFF; DNA: TGTGCCAGCAGCCAAGATCGACGAAACAATGAGCAGTTCTTC
J: TRBJ1-2; length: 13; V: TRBV30; D: NA; size: many; CDR3: CAWSEGRNYGYTF; DNA: TGTGCCTGGAGTGAAGGCAGGAACTATGGCTACACCTTC
J: TRBJ2-2; length: 15; V: TRBV28; D: TRBD1; size: many; CDR3: CASSFNTGGSGELFF; DNA: TGTGCCAGCAGTTTTAACACAGGGGGTAGCGGGGAGCTGTTTTTT
J: TRBJ2-1; length: 15; V: TRBV11-2; D: TRBD1; size: few; CDR3: CASSRDRGSYSEQFF; DNA: TGTGCCAGCAGCCGGGACAGGGGTTCCTACAGTGAGCAGTTCTTC
J: TRBJ2-1; length: 15; V: TRBV7-9; D: TRBD2; size: many; CDR3: CASSLAGLADNEQFF; DNA: TGTGCCAGCAGCTTAGCGGGACTAGCGGACAATGAGCAGTTCTTC
J: TRBJ2-1; length: 16; V: TRBV5-1; D: TRBD1; size: NA; CDR3: CASSGSGGATYNEQFF; DNA: TGCGCCAGCAGCGGGTCAGGGGGCGCAACTTACAATGAGCAGTTCTTC
J: TRBJ2-7; length: 15; V: TRBV18; D: TRBD2; size: many; CDR3: CASSPPGLAGDEQYF; DNA: TGTGCCAGCTCACCACCGGGACTAGCGGGAGACGAGCAGTACTTC
J: TRBJ1-2; length: 12; V: TRBV27; D: NA; size: many; CDR3: CASSQAKYGYTF; DNA: TGTGCCAGCAGTCAGGCGAAATATGGCTACACCTTC
J: TRBJ2-1; length: 17; V: TRBV2; D: TRBD2; size: many; CDR3: CASRTSGTRSSYNEQFF; DNA: TGTGCCAGCAGAACTAGCGGGACAAGGAGCTCCTACAATGAGCAGTTCTTC
J: TRBJ1-5; length: 13; V: TRBV14; D: NA; size: NA; CDR3: CASSQYVPEPQHF; DNA: TGTGCCAGCAGCCAATACGTTCCGGAGCCCCAGCATTTT
J: TRBJ2-3; length: 16; V: TRBV5-8; D: TRBD1; size: many; CDR3: CASSLALRGPDDTQYF; DNA: TGTGCCAGCAGCTTGGCCCTAAGGGGGCCAGACGATACGCAGTATTTT
J: TRBJ2-5; length: 12; V: TRBV7-9; D: NA; size: NA; CDR3: CASSAIGETQYF; DNA: TGTGCCAGCAGCGCCATCGGCGAGACCCAGTACTTC